A single sample is the source of the 10 T cell receptor beta chains below, sequenced in a study of post-analysis software for immune sequencing data. Their antigen targets remain unknown. Unique molecular identifiers were present in the TCR beta cDNA libraries. TCRdb redid the calling of the PCR reads with MiXCR, one entry per CDR3 protein. The sample shows approximately 690,000 distinct CDR3 sequences, approximately 60% of them seen only once. Study-wide results and caveats: Controls showed lower frequencies than patients for roughly 5 TRBV segments, and TRBV5-6, TRBV5-1 and TRBV20-1 were among these.

Sequencing was done on a sample of blood. These TCRs come from a girl aged 2 to 10 with multiple sclerosis.

This chain links TRBV7-2 with TRBJ1-2, with D possibly TRBD1 on 5 matching bases. Germline values: CDR1 SGHTA, CDR2 FQGNSA. V lost 1 base and J 8 bases, leaving 17 bases between the germline ends. The CDR3 runs to 15 residues. The CDR3 here is CASSLVREASDGYTF. The CDR3 region has the DNA TGTGCCAGCAGCTTAGTCAGGGAAGCTTCTGACGGCTACACCTTC.

The chain combines TRBV7-2 with TRBJ1-4; maybe TRBD1 (5 bases). This CDR3 contains 15 residues. V lost 2 bases to trimming and J lost 7 bases, with 14 bases between them. Germline loops: CDR1 SGHTA, CDR2 FQGNSA. The DNA for the CDR3 is TGTGCCAGCAGCTTACAGGGTGGAGGAGGTGAAAAACTGTTTTTT. This translates into CASSLQGGGGEKLFF.

This clonotype was detected only once. V usage is TRBV19 and J usage is TRBJ2-4; D is unresolved. The germline V and J ends were trimmed by 0 bases and 4 bases, with 19 bases remaining between them. From germline, CDR1 is LNHDA and CDR2 SQIVND (reference sequence). This CDR3 is 18 amino acids long. CDR3 residues: CASSIDARSLRAKNIQYF. CDR3 bases: TGTGCCAGTAGTATAGACGCGCGGAGCCTAAGGGCAAAAAACATTCAGTACTTC.

This clonotype was recorded many times. CDR3 bases: TGTGCCAGCAGCCTGGACACCTCTTCCGATACGCAGTATTTT. Translation: CASSLDTSSDTQYF. The V gene is TRBV7-2, the J gene TRBJ2-3, with D perhaps matching TRBD1 (5 bases). Germline V gives CDR1 SGHTA, CDR2 FQGNSA. V dropped 5 bases and J dropped 6 bases, with 15 bases sitting between them. The CDR3 is 14 residues long.

This clonotype was detected a few times. This rearrangement joins TRBV12-3 or TRBV12-4 to TRBJ2-1; tentatively, D is TRBD1 or TRBD2 (5 bases each). V lost 4 bases and J 0 bases, leaving 10 bases between the germline ends. The CDR3 covers 15 residues. CDR3 DNA sequence: TGTGCCAGCAGTTGGGACCCAAGCTCCTACAATGAGCAGTTCTTC. Its protein is CASSWDPSSYNEQFF.

This clonotype was seen once. The genes are TRBV11-2 and TRBJ2-4; D gene unclear. V lost 6 bases to trimming and J lost 10 bases, with 10 bases between them. Germline V gene data show CDR1 as SGHAT and CDR2 as FQNNGV. CDR3 length equals 11 residues. CDR3 residues: CASSPTGIQYF. The CDR3 coding sequence is TGTGCCAGCAGTCCGACCGGGATTCAGTACTTC. Complete variable domain (other parts from reference TRBV11-2 and TRBJ2-4): EAGVAQSPRYKIIEKRQSVAFWCNPISGHATLYWYQQILGQGPKLLIQFQNNGVVDDSQLPKDRFSAERLKGVDSTLKIQPAKLEDSAVYLCASSPTGIQYFGAGTRLSVL.

As DNA, the CDR3 is TGTGCCAGCAGTTACGCCAGGGGGTACGAGCAGTACTTC. Residues: CASSYARGYEQYF. The chain has TRBV6-2 or TRBV6-3 and TRBJ2-7; 7 bases match TRBD1. Per germline, CDR1 MNHEY and CDR2 SVGEGT. The CDR3 runs to 13 residues. V gave up 2 bases and J gave up 4 bases; unmatched junction bases: 2.

This clonotype was counted a few times. This sequence joins TRBV5-1 and TRBJ2-1, with a weak D call TRBD1 (5 bases). Looked up from germline, CDR1 is SGHRS and CDR2 is YFSETQ. With 3 bases removed from V and 4 bases from J, the gap between germline ends came to 11 bases. The CDR3 consists of 14 residues. This CDR3 is CASSSMGQYNEQFF. In DNA form, the CDR3 reads TGCGCCAGCAGCTCAATGGGGCAGTACAATGAGCAGTTCTTC. The full variable domain, completed using reference TRBV5-1 and TRBJ2-1, is KAGVTQTPRYLIKTRGQQVTLSCSPISGHRSVSWYQQTPGQGLQFLFEYFSETQRNKGNFPGRFSGRQFSNSRSEMNVSTLELGDSALYLCASSSMGQYNEQFFGPGTRLTVL.

This chain uses TRBV20-1 with TRBJ1-6; weak D call: TRBD1 (6 bases). Germline CDR1 DFQATT, CDR2 SNEGSKA (reference sequence). V gave up 0 bases and J gave up 3 bases, with 12 bases separating them. This CDR3 has 16 amino acids. CDR3 sequence (DNA): TGCAGTGCTAGAGATCCACAGGGACTCTATAATTCACCCCTCCACTTT. As protein: CSARDPQGLYNSPLHF.

The gene calls are TRBV5-1 and TRBJ1-4; tentatively, D is TRBD1 (6 bases). Germline V CDR1 and CDR2: SGHRS, YFSETQ. Trimming removed 3 bases from V and 3 bases from J, with 15 bases in between. The CDR3 has 16 residues. CDR3 in amino acids: CASSSSITGSNEKLFF. The CDR3 DNA sequence: TGCGCCAGCAGCTCCTCAATTACAGGGTCTAATGAAAAACTGTTTTTT.